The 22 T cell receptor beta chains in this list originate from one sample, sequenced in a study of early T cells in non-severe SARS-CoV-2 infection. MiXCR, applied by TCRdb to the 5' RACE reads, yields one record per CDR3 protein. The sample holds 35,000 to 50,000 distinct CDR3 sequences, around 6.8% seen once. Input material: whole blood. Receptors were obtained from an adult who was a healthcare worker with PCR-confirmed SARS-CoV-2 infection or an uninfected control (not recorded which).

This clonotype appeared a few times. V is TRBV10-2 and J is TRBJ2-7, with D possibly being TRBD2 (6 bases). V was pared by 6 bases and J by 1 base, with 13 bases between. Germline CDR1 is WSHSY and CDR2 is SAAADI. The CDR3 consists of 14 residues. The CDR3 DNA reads TGCGCCAGCAGGGAGGCGGGGCTTTCCTACGAGCAGTACTTC. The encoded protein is CASREAGLSYEQYF.

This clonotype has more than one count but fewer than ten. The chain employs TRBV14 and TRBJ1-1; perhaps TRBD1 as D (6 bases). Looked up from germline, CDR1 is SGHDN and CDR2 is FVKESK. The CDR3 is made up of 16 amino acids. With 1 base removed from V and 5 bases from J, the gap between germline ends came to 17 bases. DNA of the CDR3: TGTGCCAGCAGCCAAGTAGGGGGGCCGGTGATAACTGAAGCTTTCTTT. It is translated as CASSQVGGPVITEAFF.

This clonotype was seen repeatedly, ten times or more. CDR3 region: CASSQGGRARYGYTF. CDR3 coding DNA: TGTGCCAGCAGCCAAGGGGGCAGGGCAAGGTATGGCTACACCTTC. The rearrangement links TRBV3-1 to TRBJ1-2; D perhaps matches TRBD1 (5 bases). There are 15 residues in the CDR3. CDR1 LGHDT and CDR2 YNNKEL come from the germline V gene (reference sequence). Trimming stripped 1 base from V and 5 bases from J, with 14 bases between.

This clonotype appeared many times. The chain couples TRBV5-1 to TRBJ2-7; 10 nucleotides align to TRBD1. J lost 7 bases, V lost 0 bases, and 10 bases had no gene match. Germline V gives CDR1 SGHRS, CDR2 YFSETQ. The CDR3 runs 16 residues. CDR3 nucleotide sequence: TGCGCCAGCAGCTTGGAACCTGGGACAGGGGTTTGGGAGCAGTACTTC. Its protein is CASSLEPGTGVWEQYF.

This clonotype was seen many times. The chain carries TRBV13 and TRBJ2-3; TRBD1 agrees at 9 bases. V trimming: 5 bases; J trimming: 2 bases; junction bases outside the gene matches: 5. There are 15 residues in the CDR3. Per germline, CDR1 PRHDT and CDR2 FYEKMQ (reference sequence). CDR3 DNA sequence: TGTGCCAGCAGCCCCGGGACAGGGACCACAGATACGCAGTATTTT. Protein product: CASSPGTGTTDTQYF.

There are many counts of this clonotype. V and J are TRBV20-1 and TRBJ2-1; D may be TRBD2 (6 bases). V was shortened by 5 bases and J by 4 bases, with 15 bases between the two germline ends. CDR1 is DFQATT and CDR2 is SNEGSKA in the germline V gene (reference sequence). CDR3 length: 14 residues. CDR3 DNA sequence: TGCAGTGCTCCGTCGGCGGGGCGTTACAATGAGCAGTTCTTC. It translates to CSAPSAGRYNEQFF.

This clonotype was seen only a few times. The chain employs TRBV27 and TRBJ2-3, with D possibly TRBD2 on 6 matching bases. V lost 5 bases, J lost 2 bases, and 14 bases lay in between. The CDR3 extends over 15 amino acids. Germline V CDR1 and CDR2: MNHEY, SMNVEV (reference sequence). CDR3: CASSGGWGNTDTQYF. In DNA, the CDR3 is TGTGCCAGCAGTGGGGGGTGGGGAAACACAGATACGCAGTATTTT.

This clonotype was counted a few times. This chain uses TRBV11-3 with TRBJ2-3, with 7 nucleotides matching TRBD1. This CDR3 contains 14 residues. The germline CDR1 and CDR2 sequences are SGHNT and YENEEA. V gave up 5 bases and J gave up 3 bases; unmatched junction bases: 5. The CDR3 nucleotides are TGTGCCAGCAGCCGCGACAGGGCGACAGATACGCAGTATTTT. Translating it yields CASSRDRATDTQYF.

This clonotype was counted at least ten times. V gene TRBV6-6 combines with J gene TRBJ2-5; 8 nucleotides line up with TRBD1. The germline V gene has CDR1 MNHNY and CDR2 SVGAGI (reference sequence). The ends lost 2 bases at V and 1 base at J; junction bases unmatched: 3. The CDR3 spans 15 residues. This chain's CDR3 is CASSYRQGPQETQYF. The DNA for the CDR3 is TGTGCCAGCAGTTACCGACAGGGGCCCCAAGAGACCCAGTACTTC.

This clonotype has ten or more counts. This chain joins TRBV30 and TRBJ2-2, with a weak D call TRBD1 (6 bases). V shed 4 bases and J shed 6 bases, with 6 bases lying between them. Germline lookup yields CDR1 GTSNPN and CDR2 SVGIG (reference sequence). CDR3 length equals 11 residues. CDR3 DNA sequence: TGTGCCTGGAACAGGGCCGGGGAGCTGTTTTTT. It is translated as CAWNRAGELFF.

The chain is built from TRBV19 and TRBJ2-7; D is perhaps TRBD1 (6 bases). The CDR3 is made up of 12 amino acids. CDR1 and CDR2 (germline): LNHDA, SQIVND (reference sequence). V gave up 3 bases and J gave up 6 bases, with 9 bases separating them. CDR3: CASSMTGLEQYF. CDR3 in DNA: TGTGCCAGTAGTATGACAGGTCTCGAGCAGTACTTC.

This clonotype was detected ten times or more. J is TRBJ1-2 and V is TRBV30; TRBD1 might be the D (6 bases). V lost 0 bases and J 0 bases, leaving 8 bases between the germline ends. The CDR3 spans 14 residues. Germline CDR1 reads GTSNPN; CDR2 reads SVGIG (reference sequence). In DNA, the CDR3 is TGTGCCTGGAGTGTGTACAGGGCTAACTATGGCTACACCTTC. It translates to CAWSVYRANYGYTF. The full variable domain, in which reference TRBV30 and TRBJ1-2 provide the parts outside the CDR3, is SQTIHQWPATLVQPVGSPLSLECTVEGTSNPNLYWYRQAAGRGLQLLFYSVGIGQISSEVPQNLSASRPQDRQFILSSKKLLLSDSGFYLCAWSVYRANYGYTFGSGTRLTVV.

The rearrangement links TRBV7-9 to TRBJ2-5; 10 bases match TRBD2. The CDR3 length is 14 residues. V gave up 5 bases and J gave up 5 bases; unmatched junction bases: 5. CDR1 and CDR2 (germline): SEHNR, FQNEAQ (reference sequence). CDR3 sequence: CASSPAGLAETQYF. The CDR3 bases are TGTGCCAGCAGCCCGGCGGGACTAGCGGAGACCCAGTACTTC.

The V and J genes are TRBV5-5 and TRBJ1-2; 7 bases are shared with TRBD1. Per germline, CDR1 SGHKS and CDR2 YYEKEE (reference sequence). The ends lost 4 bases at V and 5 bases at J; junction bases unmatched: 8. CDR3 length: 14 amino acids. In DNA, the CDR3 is TGTGCCAGCAGCCGCCGGGACAGTGATTATGGCTACACCTTC. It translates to CASSRRDSDYGYTF.

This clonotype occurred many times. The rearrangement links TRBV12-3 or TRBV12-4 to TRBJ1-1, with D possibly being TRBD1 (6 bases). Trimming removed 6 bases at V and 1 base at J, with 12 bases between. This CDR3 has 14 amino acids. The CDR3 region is CASSQTGQNTEAFF. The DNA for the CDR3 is TGTGCCAGCAGCCAGACGGGACAGAACACTGAAGCTTTCTTT.

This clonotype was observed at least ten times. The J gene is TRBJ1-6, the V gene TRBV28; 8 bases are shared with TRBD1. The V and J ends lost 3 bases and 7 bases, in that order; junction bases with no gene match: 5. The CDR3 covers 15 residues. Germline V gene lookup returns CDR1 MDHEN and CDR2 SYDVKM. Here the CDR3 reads CASSLTGEPNSPLHF. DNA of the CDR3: TGTGCCAGCAGTTTGACAGGGGAACCCAATTCACCCCTCCACTTT.

CDR3: CASSLGQNNYGYTF. The CDR3 bases are TGTGCCAGCAGCCTGGGACAAAATAACTATGGCTACACCTTC. The chain uses TRBV11-2 and TRBJ1-2, with D perhaps TRBD1 (6 bases). Germline-derived CDR1 and CDR2 are SGHAT and FQNNGV. Trimming removed 5 bases from V and 1 base from J, with 11 bases in between. The CDR3 runs 14 residues.

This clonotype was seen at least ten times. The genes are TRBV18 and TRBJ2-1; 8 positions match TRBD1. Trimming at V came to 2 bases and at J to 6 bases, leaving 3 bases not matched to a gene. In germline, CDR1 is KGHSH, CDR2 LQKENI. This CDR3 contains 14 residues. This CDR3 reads CASSPEQGGNEQFF. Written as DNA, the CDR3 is TGTGCCAGCTCACCAGAACAGGGGGGCAATGAGCAGTTCTTC.

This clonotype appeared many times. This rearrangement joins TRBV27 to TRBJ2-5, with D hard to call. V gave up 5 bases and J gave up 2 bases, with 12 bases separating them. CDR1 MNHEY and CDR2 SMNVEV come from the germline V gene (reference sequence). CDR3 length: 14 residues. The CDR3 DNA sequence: TGTGCCAGCAGTCTCCAGGCTAAACAAGAGACCCAGTACTTC. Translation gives CASSLQAKQETQYF.

DNA for the CDR3: TGTGCCAGCAGCACTAACCGGGACGGCTATAGCAATCAGCCCCAGCATTTT. Its translation: CASSTNRDGYSNQPQHF. The chain links TRBV5-6 to TRBJ1-5, with D tentatively TRBD1 (5 bases). Trimming took 4 bases from V and 0 from J, leaving 17 bases between them. The length of the CDR3 is 17 residues. Germline V CDR1 and CDR2: SGHDT, YYEEEE.

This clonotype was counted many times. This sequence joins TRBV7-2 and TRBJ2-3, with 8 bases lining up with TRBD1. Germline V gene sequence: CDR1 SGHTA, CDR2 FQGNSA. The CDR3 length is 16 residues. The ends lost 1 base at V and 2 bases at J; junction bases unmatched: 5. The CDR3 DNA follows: TGTGCCAGCAGCTTAGGGACAGGGTACCTCACAGATACGCAGTATTTT. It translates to CASSLGTGYLTDTQYF.

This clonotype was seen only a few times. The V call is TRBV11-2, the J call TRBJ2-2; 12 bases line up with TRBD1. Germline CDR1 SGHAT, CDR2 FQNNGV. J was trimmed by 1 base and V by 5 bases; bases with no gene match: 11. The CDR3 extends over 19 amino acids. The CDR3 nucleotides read TGTGCCAGCAGCGTACCGGGACAGGGGGCCCTAGTGAACACCGGGGAGCTGTTTTTT. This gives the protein CASSVPGQGALVNTGELFF.